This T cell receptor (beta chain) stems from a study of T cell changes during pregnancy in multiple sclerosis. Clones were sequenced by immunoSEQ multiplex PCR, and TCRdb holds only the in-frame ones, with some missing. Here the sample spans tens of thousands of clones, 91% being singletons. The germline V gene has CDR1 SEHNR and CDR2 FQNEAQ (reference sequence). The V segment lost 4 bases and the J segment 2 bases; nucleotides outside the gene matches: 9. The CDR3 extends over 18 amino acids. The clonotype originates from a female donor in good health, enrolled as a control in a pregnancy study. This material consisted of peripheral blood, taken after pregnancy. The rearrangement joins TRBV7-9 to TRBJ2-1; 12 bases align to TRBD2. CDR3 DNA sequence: TGTGCCAGCAGCTCGACTAGCGGGGGAGCCATCCCCTACAATGAGCAGTTCTTC. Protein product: CASSSTSGGAIPYNEQFF.